The clone carrying this T cell receptor (beta chain) has more than one count but fewer than ten. Its antigen is undetermined. From germline, CDR1 is GTSNPN and CDR2 SVGIG (reference sequence). This CDR3 is built from 14 residues. V was clipped by 4 bases and J by 3 bases, with 13 bases between them. Extraction of RNA together with DNA used about 17-30 mg of unsorted bulk tissue. Surgery removed the patients' primary liver carcinoma. This record belongs to a study of tumor-infiltrating lymphocytes in primary liver carcinoma. Study details: The patient population consisted of men and women between 30 and 69 years of age. General observations from the study: Tumor samples exhibited a significantly greater top-250-clone fraction than blood samples (p = 0.039).

A constant-region primer primed TCR beta cDNA synthesis from about 550 ng of total RNA. Nested multiplex PCR, run for three rounds with slightly modified ARM-PCR, yielded TCR beta libraries. Running 9 to 10 cycles apiece, the first two PCR rounds relied on TRBV1-TRBV30 forward primers together with a C-beta reverse primer. One entry per CDR3 protein results from TCRdb running MiXCR on the multiplex PCR reads. In the table there are 85,000 to 100,000 distinct CDR3 sequences, about 70% of which are singletons. The receptor comes from a man in his forties with primary liver carcinoma and hepatitis B virus infection. This chain uses TRBV30 with TRBJ2-1, with D uncertain. Sequencing input: tumor-adjacent normal liver tissue. Written as DNA, the CDR3 is TGTGCCTGGACTCCGGACCCGTTCTACAATGAGCAGTTCTTC. The encoded protein is CAWTPDPFYNEQFF.